These T cell receptor beta chains were read from a single sample in a study of T cells in placental villitis. Data came from immunoSEQ multiplex PCR; TCRdb stores just in-frame clones and leaves some out. The sample includes around 1,600 clones, around 83% of them seen just once. Sequencing was performed on placental tissue containing maternal and fetal cells. The receptor set was obtained from a human patient with villitis of unknown etiology; the placental T cells may come from both mother and fetus. The CDR3 runs from the conserved cysteine through the conserved F or W. A D gene is named only where the DNA matches it firmly. A clone size is listed for some rows: how often the clone was seen (once, few, many), or a class if it is expanded.

D | size | J | V | CDR3 | DNA
TRBD1 | - | TRBJ1-6 | TRBV19 | CASSIDLPTGRNSPLHF | TGTGCCAGTAGTATAGATCTCCCGACAGGGCGAAATTCACCCCTCCACTTT
- | few | TRBJ1-6 | TRBV6-5 | CASILGSYNSPLHF | TGTGCCAGCATCCTGGGGTCATATAATTCACCCCTCCACTTT
- | once | TRBJ1-1 | TRBV3-1/TRBV3-2 | CASSKYAPIRTEAFF | TGTGCCAGCAGCAAATACGCTCCAATTCGCACTGAAGCTTTCTTT
TRBD1 | - | TRBJ2-5 | TRBV29-1 | CSVEAKRPRTGQYIETQYF | TGCAGCGTTGAAGCAAAAAGACCGAGGACAGGACAATATATCGAGACCCAGTACTTC
TRBD1 | - | TRBJ2-3 | TRBV10-3 | CAIRSDRGQDTQYF | TGTGCCATCAGATCCGACAGGGGGCAAGATACGCAGTATTTT
- | - | TRBJ1-5 | TRBV7-9 | CASSFGDPSPGPQHF | TGTGCCAGCAGCTTTGGTGACCCATCCCCAGGGCCCCAGCATTTT
- | - | TRBJ2-3 | TRBV7-9 | CASSLGEITNTQYF | TGTGCCAGCAGCTTGGGGGAGATCACAAATACGCAGTATTTT
- | - | TRBJ1-1 | TRBV19 | CASIQVANTEAFF | TGTGCCAGTATTCAGGTAGCGAACACTGAAGCTTTCTTT
- | - | TRBJ2-7 | TRBV12-1 | CARGRYEQYF | TGTGCCAGGGGACGGTACGAGCAGTACTTC
TRBD1 | - | TRBJ2-1 | TRBV19 | CATRQGAGNEQFF | TGTGCCACCCGACAGGGGGCGGGCAATGAGCAGTTCTTC
- | - | TRBJ1-2 | TRBV5-4 | CASSLQEARGYTF | TGTGCCAGCAGCCTACAGGAGGCGAGGGGCTACACCTTC
TRBD1 | - | TRBJ1-2 | TRBV10-3 | CAISGSPRDRGKRGANYGYTF | TGTGCCATCAGTGGGTCTCCGCGGGACAGGGGGAAAAGAGGAGCTAACTATGGCTACACCTTC
- | - | TRBJ2-2 | TRBV30 | CAWRVLRELFF | TGTGCCTGGAGGGTACTGCGGGAGCTGTTTTTT
TRBD1 | - | TRBJ1-6 | TRBV5-1 | CASSPIQGAGSPLHF | TGCGCCAGCAGCCCGATACAGGGGGCGGGTTCACCCCTCCACTTT